This entry describes one T cell receptor beta chain. The entry originates in a study of OX40 agonist ivuxolimab in advanced cancers. As for the study in general: Eligibility admitted prior anti-PD-1, anti-PD-L1 or anti-CTLA-4 therapy; about 40% had some.

This CDR3 region has 15 residues. V was pared by 3 bases and J by 0 bases, with 12 bases between. CDR1 GTSNPN and CDR2 SVGIG come from the germline V gene (reference sequence). Method: immunoSEQ multiplex PCR; TCRdb's copy keeps in-frame clones and lacks some. The data show approximately 20,000 clones, 80% to 90% seen once. The chain joins TRBV30 to TRBJ1-5; D gene uncertain. The clonotype comes from an adult with an advanced solid tumor such as melanoma, head and neck, liver or kidney cancer. The sequencing used CD4+ or CD8+ T cells sorted from blood, collected in a trial of the OX40 agonist ivuxolimab. The chain's CDR3 is CAWRVGGPSNQPQHF. The CDR3 DNA reads TGTGCCTGGAGGGTCGGAGGACCTAGCAATCAGCCCCAGCATTTT.